A single sample gave rise to the 10 T cell receptor beta chains below, sequenced in a study of blood T cell repertoires in COVID-19. The assay was immunoSEQ multiplex PCR, and TCRdb's table has in-frame clones only and misses some. The table has about 300,000 clones, about 80% seen once. Sequencing input: peripheral blood. The receptors come from a woman aged 45-65 years who had recovered from COVID-19.

The chain employs TRBV3-1 (or the pseudogene TRBV3-2) and TRBJ2-1; 10 bases map to TRBD2. The CDR3 length is 15 residues. Germline V gives CDR1 LGHDT, CDR2 YNNKEL (reference sequence). V shed 2 bases, J shed 6 bases, and the junction held 4 bases outside the gene matches. The CDR3, as DNA: TGTGCCAGCAGCCAAAGTCTAGCGGGAGTCAATGAGCAGTTCTTC. Its translation: CASSQSLAGVNEQFF.

The chain couples TRBV10-3 to TRBJ2-1; D unclear. The CDR3 is 13 residues long. CDR1 and CDR2 from the germline V gene are ENHRY and SYGVKD. The ends were cut back, 4 bases at V and 3 bases at J, with 7 bases in the middle. In DNA form, the CDR3 reads TGTGCCATCAGTGTTGGTAGCTACAATGAGCAGTTCTTC. Translating it yields CAISVGSYNEQFF.

This clone appeared a single time. The chain is built from TRBV5-4 and TRBJ1-5; D call uncertain. V lost 0 bases to trimming and J lost 2 bases, with 6 bases between them. The CDR3 is made up of 14 amino acids. Looked up from germline, CDR1 is SGHNT and CDR2 is YYREEE (reference sequence). As DNA, the CDR3 is TGTGCCAGCAGCTTGGGGGGAGGCAATCAGCCCCAGCATTTT. Translation: CASSLGGGNQPQHF.

The chain couples TRBV6-2 or TRBV6-3 to TRBJ2-2, with 8 bases that match TRBD1. V shed 5 bases and J 5 bases; nucleotides not matched to a gene: 13. The CDR3 has 17 amino acids. CDR1 is MNHEY, CDR2 SVGEGT, per germline. CDR3 nucleotide sequence: TGTGCCAGCAGTAAGCAACCCTTGGACAGGGCTACCGGGGAGCTGTTTTTT. Translating gives CASSKQPLDRATGELFF.

In nucleotides, the CDR3 is TGCAGCGTACAACAGGGGAGCGGGGGGGAGCTGTTTTTT. It yields the protein CSVQQGSGGELFF. This sequence joins TRBV29-1 and TRBJ2-2; D perhaps matches TRBD1 (7 bases). CDR1 and CDR2 (germline): SQVTM, ANQGSEA. V lost 6 bases, J lost 8 bases, and 16 bases lay in between. CDR3 size: 13 residues.

This clone was picked up one time. This chain connects TRBV5-1 to TRBJ1-2; 10 bases align to TRBD1. This CDR3 comprises 18 residues. Looked up from germline, CDR1 is SGHRS and CDR2 is YFSETQ. V gave up 1 base and J gave up 4 bases; unmatched junction bases: 13. In DNA form, the CDR3 reads TGCGCCAGCAGCTTGTTGAGGGACAGGGGCCCTGTCCCCTATGGCTACACCTTC. This sequence encodes CASSLLRDRGPVPYGYTF.

DNA for the CDR3: TGTGCCACCAGCAGAGAGGGCTCCTTGAGCACAGATACGCAGTATTTT. As protein: CATSREGSLSTDTQYF. The chain combines TRBV15 with TRBJ2-3; D ambiguous. Germline lookup yields CDR1 LNHNV and CDR2 YYDKDF (reference sequence). The CDR3 extends over 16 amino acids. The V gene lost 0 bases and the J gene lost 0 bases, with 10 bases spanning the gap.

On this clone itself: Additional DNA sequences in this sample encode the identical CDR3. The chain couples TRBV19 to TRBJ1-2; D call uncertain. V gave up 2 bases and J gave up 2 bases, with 6 bases separating them. The CDR3 runs 13 residues. Germline loops: CDR1 LNHDA, CDR2 SQIVND (reference sequence). CDR3 amino acids: CASSISGNYGYTF. The CDR3, as DNA: TGTGCCAGTAGTATATCGGGAAACTATGGCTACACCTTC.

This sequence joins TRBV7-3 and TRBJ2-3; a possible D gene is TRBD1 (6 bases). This CDR3 contains 14 residues. V shed 5 bases and J shed 2 bases, with 11 bases lying between them. Germline CDR1 SGHTA, CDR2 FQGTGA. In nucleotides, the CDR3 is TGTGCCAGCAGCGGGGGCCCCTCCACAGATACGCAGTATTTT. Encoded protein: CASSGGPSTDTQYF.

A single count supports this clone. V is TRBV9 and J is TRBJ2-7; 8 bases are shared with TRBD1. The CDR3 has 15 amino acids. The germline V gene encodes CDR1 SGDLS and CDR2 YYNGEE. Trimming removed 5 bases from V and 2 bases from J; junction bases left unmatched: 9. The CDR3 region has the DNA TGTGCCAGCAGTTTCGGGCCGACAGGGGCCTACGAGCAGTACTTC. Its protein is CASSFGPTGAYEQYF. Together with reference TRBV9 and TRBJ2-7, the CDR3 gives the full variable domain: DSGVTQTPKHLITATGQRVTLRCSPRSGDLSVYWYQQSLDQGLQFLIQYYNGEERAKGNILERFSAQQFPDLHSELNLSSLELGDSALYFCASSFGPTGAYEQYFGPGTRLTVT.